This T cell receptor (beta chain) was identified in a study of blood T cell repertoires in COVID-19. Turning to the study itself: Samples of COVID-19 (acute and convalescent) were obtained from the United States, Italy and Spain. From T cells, B-cell-depleted T cells, or PBMCs came the material, which was cDNA or gDNA.

Authors' data handling: Amplification from reference gene primers served as the basis for estimated nucleated cell counts. Profiled with immunoSEQ multiplex PCR; TCRdb holds only in-frame clones, not every one. V and J calls and clone size are those listed in that table; D and trimming were worked out from the DNA. The sample records some 500,000 clones, approximately 91% being singletons. Enrolment of Seattle patients took place during active infection, and they were followed longitudinally. Per the germline V gene, CDR1 is SGHRS and CDR2 is YFSETQ. The V end lost 4 bases, the J end lost 10 bases, and 12 bases lay between the germline ends. The CDR3 is 13 amino acids.

The sample taken for sequencing was peripheral blood. The chain employs TRBV5-1 and TRBJ1-6; D is unclear. This TCR was recovered from a woman between 45 and 60 years old with COVID-19, enrolled during active disease. In nucleotides, the CDR3 is TGCGCCAGCAGCGTAACGGAGAGGTCACCCCTCCACTTT. Translating gives CASSVTERSPLHF.